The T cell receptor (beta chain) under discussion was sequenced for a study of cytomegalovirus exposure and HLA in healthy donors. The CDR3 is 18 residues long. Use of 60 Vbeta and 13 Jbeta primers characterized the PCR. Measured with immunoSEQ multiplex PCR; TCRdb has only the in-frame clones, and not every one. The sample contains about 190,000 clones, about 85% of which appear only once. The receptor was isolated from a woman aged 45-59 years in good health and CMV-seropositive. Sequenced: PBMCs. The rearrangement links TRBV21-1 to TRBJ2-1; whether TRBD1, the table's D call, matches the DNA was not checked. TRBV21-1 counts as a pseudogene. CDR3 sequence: CASSKDRLLAGIDNEQFF. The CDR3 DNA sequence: TGTGCCAGCAGCAAAGATAGACTTTTAGCAGGGATTGACAATGAGCAGTTCTTC.